This T cell receptor (beta chain) was retrieved from a study of CD8 T cells in Susac syndrome. The RNA input was about 0.5 to 1 ug, and it was reverse transcribed with random hexamers. Amplification of TCR beta CDR3 was carried out by immunoSEQ multiplex PCR, which covered 54 Vbeta and 13 Jbeta segments. Each CDR3 protein gets one entry after TCRdb re-called the immunoSEQ multiplex PCR reads with MiXCR. Altogether about 80,000 distinct CDR3 sequences are present, approximately 94% being singletons, with the ten largest covering 0.26%. The germline V and J ends were trimmed by 5 bases and 5 bases, with 9 bases remaining between them. Germline V CDR1 and CDR2: MNHEY, SMNVEV (reference sequence). CDR3 length equals 13 residues. Negative isolation yielded the CD8+ and CD4+ T cells, while FACS enriched the TEMRA cells.

V is TRBV27 and J is TRBJ2-2; possibly TRBD1 for D (6 bases). The sample comprised CD8+ T cells from PBMCs. This TCR came from a human donor in good health. For the CDR3, the DNA is TGTGCCAGCAGTACGGACAGAACCGGGGAGCTGTTTTTT. Its protein is CASSTDRTGELFF.